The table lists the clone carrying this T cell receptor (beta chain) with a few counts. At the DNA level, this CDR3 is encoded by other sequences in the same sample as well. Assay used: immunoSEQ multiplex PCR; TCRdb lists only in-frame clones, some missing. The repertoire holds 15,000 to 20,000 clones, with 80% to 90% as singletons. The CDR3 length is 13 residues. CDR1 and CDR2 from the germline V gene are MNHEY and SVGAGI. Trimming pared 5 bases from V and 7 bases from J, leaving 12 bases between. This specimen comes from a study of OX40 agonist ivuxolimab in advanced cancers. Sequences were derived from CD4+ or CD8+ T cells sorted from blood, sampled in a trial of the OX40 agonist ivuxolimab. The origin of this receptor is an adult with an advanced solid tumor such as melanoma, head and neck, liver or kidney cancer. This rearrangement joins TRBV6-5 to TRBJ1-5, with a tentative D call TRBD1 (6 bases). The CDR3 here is CASSLQQGQPQHF. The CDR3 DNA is TGTGCCAGCAGTCTGCAACAGGGCCAGCCCCAGCATTTT.